The next 29 T cell receptor beta chains were all read from a single sample in a study of T-cell reconstitution after alpha-beta-depleted transplantation in children. Unique molecular identifiers were incorporated when the TCRbeta library was constructed. MiXCR, run by TCRdb on the PCR reads, gives a single entry per CDR3 protein. The sample records about 230,000 distinct CDR3 sequences, approximately 12% being singletons. Material: PBMCs from the stem cell graft donor, obtained from the stem cell graft. The receptors stem from a human donor who donated a stem cell graft to a child with acute lymphoblastic leukemia.

This clonotype was observed at least ten times. The CDR3 DNA sequence: TGTGCCAGCAGCCCGTCAACAGGGCGGTCGGACGAGCAGTACTTC. Encoded protein: CASSPSTGRSDEQYF. The chain couples TRBV3-1 to TRBJ2-7, with D tentatively TRBD1 (6 bases). CDR3 length: 15 residues. Trimming removed 4 bases from V and 5 bases from J, with 18 bases in between. The germline V gene encodes CDR1 LGHDT and CDR2 YNNKEL (reference sequence).

Remarks on this clonotype: Possible read error: a much larger clone is one base away. The CDR3 DNA reads as TGTGCCACCAGCAGTCTGGCGGAGACCTACAATGAGCAGTTCTTC. Protein sequence: CATSSLAETYNEQFF. The rearrangement uses TRBV15 and TRBJ2-1; D gene unclear. The CDR3 is made up of 15 amino acids. The ends were cut back, 3 bases at V and 2 bases at J, with 11 bases in the middle. CDR1 and CDR2 from the germline V gene are LNHNV and YYDKDF (reference sequence).

The chain combines TRBV5-6 with TRBJ2-1; 8 nucleotides agree with TRBD1. V trimming: 4 bases; J trimming: 3 bases; junction bases outside the gene matches: 6. The CDR3 loop spans 15 amino acids. CDR1 is SGHDT, CDR2 YYEEEE, per germline. The CDR3 DNA sequence: TGTGCCAGCAGCCGGGGACAGGTCTGCTACAATGAGCAGTTCTTC. The encoded protein is CASSRGQVCYNEQFF.

This chain joins TRBV13 and TRBJ2-3; 9 nucleotides agree with TRBD2. With 0 bases clipped from V and 5 bases from J, the junction kept 0 bases outside the gene matches. This CDR3 comprises 14 residues. Germline V gene lookup returns CDR1 PRHDT and CDR2 FYEKMQ (reference sequence). This chain's CDR3 is CASSLGSGGDTQYF. The CDR3 nucleotides are TGTGCCAGCAGCTTAGGTAGCGGGGGAGATACGCAGTATTTT.

This clonotype was observed many times. The chain combines TRBV20-1 with TRBJ2-5; TRBD2 matches at 10 bases. V was pared by 3 bases and J by 4 bases, with 5 bases of the junction left unmatched. The CDR3 is 14 residues long. Germline V CDR1 and CDR2: DFQATT, SNEGSKA (reference sequence). CDR3 protein: CSASSLAGVETQYF. The CDR3, as DNA: TGCAGTGCTAGTAGCCTAGCGGGGGTAGAGACCCAGTACTTC.

This clonotype appeared many times. The chain carries TRBV7-9 and TRBJ2-5; D is perhaps TRBD2 (6 bases). Looked up from germline, CDR1 is SEHNR and CDR2 is FQNEAQ (reference sequence). The V and J ends lost 1 base and 5 bases respectively, with 14 bases between them. This CDR3 region has 15 residues. Here the CDR3 DNA reads TGTGCCAGCAGCTTAGAGGCGGGGCGCCTGGAGACCCAGTACTTC. The encoded protein is CASSLEAGRLETQYF.

The chain joins TRBV5-1 to TRBJ2-7, with 9 bases identical to TRBD2. CDR1 and CDR2 (germline): SGHRS, YFSETQ. V shed 4 bases, J shed 3 bases, and the junction held 5 bases outside the gene matches. The CDR3 is made up of 14 amino acids. The CDR3 protein is CASSQTSGRYEQYF. CDR3 DNA: TGCGCCAGCAGCCAGACTAGCGGCCGCTACGAGCAGTACTTC.

In its sample, this clonotype was seen many times. The chain couples TRBV20-1 to TRBJ1-6; TRBD1 aligns across 7 bases. Germline loops: CDR1 DFQATT, CDR2 SNEGSKA (reference sequence). Trimming cost V 5 bases and J 10 bases; bases outside gene matches: 8. The CDR3 is 13 amino acids. The CDR3 coding sequence is TGCAGTGCTGCCGGGACAGCCTCATCACCCCTCCACTTT. It specifies CSAAGTASSPLHF.

This clonotype was counted many times. The genes are TRBV5-1 and TRBJ1-3; 11 bases match TRBD1. The CDR3 extends over 17 amino acids. Per the germline V gene, CDR1 is SGHRS and CDR2 is YFSETQ. The V gene end was trimmed by 1 base and the J gene end by 1 base; junction bases not matched to a gene: 4. The CDR3 sequence is CASSLRTGGASGNTIYF. CDR3 DNA sequence: TGCGCCAGCAGCTTGAGGACAGGGGGCGCGTCTGGAAACACCATATATTTT.

This clonotype occurred many times. The V gene is TRBV5-1, the J gene TRBJ2-7, with D possibly matching TRBD2 (6 bases). V was pared by 0 bases and J by 7 bases, with 14 bases between. Germline values: CDR1 SGHRS, CDR2 YFSETQ. The CDR3 sequence is 14 residues long. The CDR3 DNA follows: TGCGCCAGCAGCTTGGGTACTAGCCTGAAGGAGCAGTACTTC. This encodes CASSLGTSLKEQYF.

The chain is built from TRBV29-1 and TRBJ2-7, with TRBD1 matching over 9 bases. Germline CDR1 is SQVTM and CDR2 is ANQGSEA. V dropped 4 bases and J dropped 3; count of bases not matched to a gene: 1. This CDR3 is built from 12 residues. The CDR3 bases are TGCAGCGTTGCGACAGGGGGCTACGAGCAGTACTTC. Protein: CSVATGGYEQYF.

The table lists this clonotype with many counts. The CDR3 protein is CAWRLGNTIYF. In DNA, the CDR3 is TGTGCCTGGAGACTTGGGAACACCATATATTTT. The rearrangement uses TRBV30 and TRBJ1-3; no definite D call. V was pared by 3 bases and J by 7 bases, with 7 bases between. Germline CDR1 GTSNPN, CDR2 SVGIG (reference sequence). The CDR3 spans 11 residues.

This clonotype came up many times. The chain combines TRBV20-1 with TRBJ1-6; perhaps TRBD1 as D (5 bases). The CDR3 consists of 15 residues. Germline loops: CDR1 DFQATT, CDR2 SNEGSKA (reference sequence). The germline V and J ends were trimmed by 6 bases and 5 bases, with 17 bases remaining between them. The CDR3 is CSALGGPGDNSPLHF. CDR3 nucleotide sequence: TGCAGTGCCCTGGGGGGACCGGGCGATAATTCACCCCTCCACTTT.

This clonotype was seen repeatedly, ten times or more. J is TRBJ1-2 and V is TRBV7-9; 9 nucleotides agree with TRBD1. This CDR3 has 14 residues. The J segment lost 6 bases and the V segment lost 5 bases, leaving 7 bases of the junction unmatched. Germline CDR1 SEHNR, CDR2 FQNEAQ (reference sequence). In DNA form, the CDR3 reads TGTGCCAGCAGCCCCCAGCGGACAGGGGATGGCTACACCTTC. Amino acid sequence: CASSPQRTGDGYTF.

Ten or more counts support this clonotype. The chain carries TRBV29-1 and TRBJ2-3, with D hard to call. The V and J ends lost 6 bases and 2 bases respectively, with 12 bases between them. The V gene's germline CDR1 is SQVTM and CDR2 ANQGSEA. This CDR3 comprises 13 residues. The CDR3 DNA reads as TGCAGCGTGGACGAACAAGACACAGATACGCAGTATTTT. Its translation: CSVDEQDTDTQYF.

In this sample, this clonotype turned up many times. The J gene is TRBJ2-5, the V gene TRBV12-3 or TRBV12-4; D unresolved. This CDR3 has 12 residues. V was pared by 6 bases and J by 2 bases, with 7 bases between. CDR3 sequence (DNA): TGTGCCAGCAGAAAGACACAAGAGACCCAGTACTTC. This codes for CASRKTQETQYF.

A note on this clonotype: It may be a read error: a sequence one base away is much more abundant. The gene calls are TRBV20-1 and TRBJ1-5, with D maybe TRBD1 (5 bases). The CDR3 has 15 amino acids. Germline V gene data show CDR1 as DFQATT and CDR2 as SNEGSKA (reference sequence). The CDR3 loop reads CSAPKGAGSTQPQHF. Written as DNA, the CDR3 is TGCAGTGCCCCCAAAGGGGCGGGGAGCACTCAGCCCCAGCATTTT.

This clonotype was detected ten times or more. This chain uses TRBV6-6 with TRBJ2-7; TRBD2 might be the D (5 bases). This CDR3 is 13 amino acids long. The V gene's germline CDR1 is MNHNY and CDR2 SVGAGI (reference sequence). Trimming left V 2 bases short and J 6 bases short, with 11 bases between. The CDR3 DNA reads TGTGCCAGCAGTTACCTTCGGGGAACCGAGCAGTACTTC. Translated, it gives CASSYLRGTEQYF.

In this sample, this clonotype turned up many times. The genes are TRBV6-6 and TRBJ1-6; 7 bases are a match to TRBD1. Germline V CDR1 and CDR2: MNHNY, SVGAGI (reference sequence). The CDR3 length is 13 residues. The J segment lost 8 bases and the V segment lost 6 bases, leaving 4 bases of the junction unmatched. CDR3 nucleotide sequence: TGTGCCAGCAGCCGCACAGGGGATTCACCCCTCCACTTT. Translating gives CASSRTGDSPLHF.

At least ten counts were recorded for this clonotype. The chain joins TRBV11-2 to TRBJ2-1; D is unclear. The CDR3 extends over 13 amino acids. CDR1 SGHAT and CDR2 FQNNGV come from the germline V gene. V was clipped by 6 bases and J by 2 bases, with 8 bases between them. The CDR3 sequence: CASREATYNEQFF. The CDR3 DNA reads as TGTGCCAGCAGAGAGGCCACCTACAATGAGCAGTTCTTC. Supplemented by reference TRBV11-2 and TRBJ2-1, the full variable domain reads EAGVAQSPRYKIIEKRQSVAFWCNPISGHATLYWYQQILGQGPKLLIQFQNNGVVDDSQLPKDRFSAERLKGVDSTLKIQPAKLEDSAVYLCASREATYNEQFFGPGTRLTVL.

Points on this clonotype: A junction end diverges from the germline sequence, so it may reflect a read error. The chain employs TRBV5-1 and TRBJ2-4; 10 bases agree with TRBD1. The CDR3 covers 16 residues. In germline, CDR1 is SGHRS, CDR2 YFSETQ. CDR3 DNA sequence: TGCGCCAGCAGCCTCGGACAGGGGGGGACCAAAAACAGTCAGTACTTC. Its protein product is CASSLGQGGTKNSQYF.

This clonotype was seen many times. The chain links TRBV28 to TRBJ1-5; D remains ambiguous. Trimming cost V 4 bases and J 3 bases, with 13 bases left between them. This CDR3 spans 15 amino acids. CDR1 MDHEN and CDR2 SYDVKM come from the germline V gene. CDR3 residues: CASSSTDVTNQPQHF. The CDR3 nucleotides read TGTGCCAGCAGTTCGACCGACGTGACCAATCAGCCCCAGCATTTT.

In this sample, this clonotype turned up a few times. The genes are TRBV20-1 and TRBJ2-7; D is undetermined. The ends were cut back, 3 bases at V and 3 bases at J, with 18 bases in the middle. Germline values: CDR1 DFQATT, CDR2 SNEGSKA (reference sequence). The CDR3 extends over 15 amino acids. The CDR3 loop is CSASNPTSARYEQYF. Here the CDR3 DNA reads TGCAGTGCTAGTAATCCGACATCCGCCCGCTACGAGCAGTACTTC.

This clonotype was counted at least ten times. The genes are TRBV10-3 and TRBJ2-5, with 7 bases matching TRBD1. Germline V gene sequence: CDR1 ENHRY, CDR2 SYGVKD. Trimming cost V 0 bases and J 2 bases; bases outside gene matches: 12. The CDR3 runs to 18 residues. DNA of the CDR3: TGTGCCATCAGTGAGTCGAAGGTTTTGGGACAGTCACAAGAGACCCAGTACTTC. Translation gives CAISESKVLGQSQETQYF.

This clonotype was recorded at least ten times. V usage is TRBV20-1 and J usage is TRBJ2-2; a possible D gene is TRBD2 (6 bases). The CDR3 length is 14 residues. Trimming took off 6 bases at V and 3 bases at J, with 14 bases between the two ends. Germline V lookup: CDR1 DFQATT, CDR2 SNEGSKA (reference sequence). The CDR3, as DNA: TGCAGTGCCAAGGGAGGCCGCTACACCGGGGAGCTGTTTTTT. Its translation: CSAKGGRYTGELFF.

This clonotype has a handful of counts. The V gene is TRBV4-3, the J gene TRBJ2-5, with D unresolved. The V end was cut by 1 base, the J end by 5 bases, with 8 bases between. This CDR3 is built from 13 residues. Germline V gene lookup returns CDR1 LGHNA and CDR2 YSLEER. The CDR3 DNA is TGCGCCAGCAGCCAAGTGGAGTCGGAGACCCAGTACTTC. Amino acids: CASSQVESETQYF.

The table lists this clonotype with many counts. The chain recombines TRBV5-1 with TRBJ2-1; 7 nucleotides agree with TRBD2. V shed 4 bases and J 0 bases; nucleotides not matched to a gene: 7. Germline V gives CDR1 SGHRS, CDR2 YFSETQ. There are 16 residues in the CDR3. This chain's CDR3 is CASSIPLADSYNEQFF. DNA for the CDR3: TGCGCCAGCAGCATCCCCCTAGCGGACTCCTACAATGAGCAGTTCTTC. The variable domain in full, completed from reference TRBV5-1 and TRBJ2-1, reads KAGVTQTPRYLIKTRGQQVTLSCSPISGHRSVSWYQQTPGQGLQFLFEYFSETQRNKGNFPGRFSGRQFSNSRSEMNVSTLELGDSALYLCASSIPLADSYNEQFFGPGTRLTVL.

In this sample, this clonotype turned up many times. The chain carries TRBV5-1 and TRBJ2-4; 7 positions agree with TRBD1. Trimming at V came to 4 bases and at J to 5 bases, leaving 6 bases not matched to a gene. Germline-derived CDR1 and CDR2 are SGHRS and YFSETQ. The CDR3 is 14 amino acids. CDR3 amino acids: CASSPTGVENIQYF. CDR3 DNA: TGCGCCAGCAGCCCCACAGGGGTTGAAAACATTCAGTACTTC.

This clonotype was detected many times. The chain links TRBV11-3 to TRBJ2-1, with a tentative D call TRBD2 (5 bases). The V end lost 3 bases, the J end lost 7 bases, and 10 bases lay between the germline ends. From germline, CDR1 is SGHNT and CDR2 YENEEA. CDR3 length: 13 amino acids. In DNA form, the CDR3 reads TGTGCCAGCAGCTTGAGGGTCTTTAATGAGCAGTTCTTC. It yields the protein CASSLRVFNEQFF. The full variable domain, with the rest looked up from reference TRBV11-3 and TRBJ2-1, is EAGVVQSPRYKIIEKKQPVAFWCNPISGHNTLYWYLQNLGQGPELLIRYENEEAVDDSQLPKDRFSAERLKGVDSTLKIQPAELGDSAVYLCASSLRVFNEQFFGPGTRLTVL.